A single TCR beta chain is shown here with its context. The CDR3 extends over 15 amino acids. Trimming at V came to 2 bases and at J to 5 bases, leaving 5 bases not matched to a gene. Germline-derived CDR1 and CDR2 are SGHTA and FQGTGA. These data are taken from a study of blood T cell repertoires in COVID-19. At the level of the study: Sites across the United States, Italy and Spain contributed samples from acute and convalescent COVID-19. Nucleic acid was either cDNA or gDNA, and it came from T cells, B-cell-depleted T cells, or PBMCs.

Assay used: immunoSEQ multiplex PCR; TCRdb lists only in-frame clones, some missing. The sample has about 42,000 clones; roughly 84% are singletons. This receptor was obtained from a human donor in a cohort sampled during active COVID-19. Sequenced: peripheral blood. The rearrangement joins TRBV7-3 to TRBJ2-1; 8 nucleotides match TRBD2. The CDR3 DNA reads as TGTGCCAGCAGCTTACTCCGGGGGGGCCACAATGAGCAGTTCTTC. Translating it yields CASSLLRGGHNEQFF.